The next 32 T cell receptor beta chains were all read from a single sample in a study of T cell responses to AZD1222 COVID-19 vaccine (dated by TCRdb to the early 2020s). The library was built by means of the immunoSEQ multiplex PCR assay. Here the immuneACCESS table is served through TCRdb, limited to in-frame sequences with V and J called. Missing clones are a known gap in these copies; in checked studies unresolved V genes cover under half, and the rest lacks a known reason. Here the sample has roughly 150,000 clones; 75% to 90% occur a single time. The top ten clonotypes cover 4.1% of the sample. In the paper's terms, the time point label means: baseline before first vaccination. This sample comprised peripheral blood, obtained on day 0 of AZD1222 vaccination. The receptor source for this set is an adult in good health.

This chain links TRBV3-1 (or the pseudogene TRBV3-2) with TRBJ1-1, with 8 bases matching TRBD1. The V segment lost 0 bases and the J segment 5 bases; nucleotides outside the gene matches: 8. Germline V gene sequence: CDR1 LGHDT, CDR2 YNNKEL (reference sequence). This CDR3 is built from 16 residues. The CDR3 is CASSQELLQGATEAFF. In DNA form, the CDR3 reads TGTGCCAGCAGCCAAGAGTTGTTGCAGGGGGCGACTGAAGCTTTCTTT.

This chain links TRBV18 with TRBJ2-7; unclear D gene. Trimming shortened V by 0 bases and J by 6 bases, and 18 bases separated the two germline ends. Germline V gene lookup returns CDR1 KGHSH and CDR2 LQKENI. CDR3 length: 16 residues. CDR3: CASSPPGSTPFFEQYF. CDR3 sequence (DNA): TGTGCCAGCTCACCACCAGGATCCACCCCCTTCTTCGAGCAGTACTTC.

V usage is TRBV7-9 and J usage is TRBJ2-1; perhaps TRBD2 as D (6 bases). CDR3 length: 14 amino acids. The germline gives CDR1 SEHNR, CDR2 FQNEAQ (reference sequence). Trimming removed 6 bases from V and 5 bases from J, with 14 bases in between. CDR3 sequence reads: CASRAGNSHNEQFF. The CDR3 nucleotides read TGTGCCAGCAGGGCGGGGAATTCTCACAATGAGCAGTTCTTC.

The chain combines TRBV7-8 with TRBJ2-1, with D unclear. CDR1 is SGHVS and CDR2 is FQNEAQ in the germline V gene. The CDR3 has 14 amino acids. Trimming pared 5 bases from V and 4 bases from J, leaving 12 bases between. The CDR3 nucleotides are TGTGCCAGCAGCCCCCAGGTAGGGTACAATGAGCAGTTCTTC. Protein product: CASSPQVGYNEQFF.

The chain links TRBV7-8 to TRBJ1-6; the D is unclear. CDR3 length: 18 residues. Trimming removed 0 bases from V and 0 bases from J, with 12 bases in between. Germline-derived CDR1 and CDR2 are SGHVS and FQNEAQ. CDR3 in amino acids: CASSLAASASSYNSPLHF. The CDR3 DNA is TGTGCCAGCAGCTTAGCAGCGTCAGCGAGCTCCTATAATTCACCCCTCCACTTT.

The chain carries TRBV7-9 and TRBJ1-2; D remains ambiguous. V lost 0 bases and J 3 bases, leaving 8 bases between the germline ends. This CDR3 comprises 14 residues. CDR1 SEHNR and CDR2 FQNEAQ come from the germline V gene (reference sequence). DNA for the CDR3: TGTGCCAGCAGCTTAGCCGGACCGCACTATGGCTACACCTTC. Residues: CASSLAGPHYGYTF.

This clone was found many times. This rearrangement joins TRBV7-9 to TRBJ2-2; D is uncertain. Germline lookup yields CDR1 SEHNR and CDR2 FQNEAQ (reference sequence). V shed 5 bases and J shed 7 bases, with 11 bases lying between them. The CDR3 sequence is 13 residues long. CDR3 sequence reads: CASSREESGELFF. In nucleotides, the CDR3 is TGTGCCAGCAGCCGTGAAGAAAGCGGGGAGCTGTTTTTT.

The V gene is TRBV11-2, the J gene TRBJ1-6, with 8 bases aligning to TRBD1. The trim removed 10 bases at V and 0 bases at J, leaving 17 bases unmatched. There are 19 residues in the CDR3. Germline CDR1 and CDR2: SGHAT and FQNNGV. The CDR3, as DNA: TGTGCCATCAGGGGCCACGGGACAGGAAACGGCTCCTATAATTCACCCCTCCACTTT. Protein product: CAIRGHGTGNGSYNSPLHF.

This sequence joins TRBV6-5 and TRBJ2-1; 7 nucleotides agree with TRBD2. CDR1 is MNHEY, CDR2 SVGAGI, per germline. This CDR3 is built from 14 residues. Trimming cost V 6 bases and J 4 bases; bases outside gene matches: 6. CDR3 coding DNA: TGTGCCAGCAGGCCAGCGGGGCTTTACAATGAGCAGTTCTTC. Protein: CASRPAGLYNEQFF.

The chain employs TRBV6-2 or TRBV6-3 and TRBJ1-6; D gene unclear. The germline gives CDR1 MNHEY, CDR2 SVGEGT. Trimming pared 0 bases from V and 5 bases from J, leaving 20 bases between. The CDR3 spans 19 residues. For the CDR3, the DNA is TGTGCCAGCAGTTACTCCTCCCACAGTGGCCAGTGGGATAATTCACCCCTCCACTTT. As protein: CASSYSSHSGQWDNSPLHF.

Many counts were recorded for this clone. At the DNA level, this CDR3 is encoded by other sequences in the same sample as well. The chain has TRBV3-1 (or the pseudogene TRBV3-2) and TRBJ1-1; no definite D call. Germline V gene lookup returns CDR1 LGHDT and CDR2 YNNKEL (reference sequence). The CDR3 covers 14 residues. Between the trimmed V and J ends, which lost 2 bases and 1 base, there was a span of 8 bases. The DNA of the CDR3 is TGTGCCAGCAGCCAATCGGGCCAGAACACTGAAGCTTTCTTT. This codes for CASSQSGQNTEAFF.

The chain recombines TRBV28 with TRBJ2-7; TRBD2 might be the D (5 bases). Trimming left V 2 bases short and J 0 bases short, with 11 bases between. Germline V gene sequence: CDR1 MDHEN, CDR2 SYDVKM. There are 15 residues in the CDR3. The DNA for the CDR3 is TGTGCCAGCAGTTTAGAGGGTACCAGCTCCTACGAGCAGTACTTC. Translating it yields CASSLEGTSSYEQYF.

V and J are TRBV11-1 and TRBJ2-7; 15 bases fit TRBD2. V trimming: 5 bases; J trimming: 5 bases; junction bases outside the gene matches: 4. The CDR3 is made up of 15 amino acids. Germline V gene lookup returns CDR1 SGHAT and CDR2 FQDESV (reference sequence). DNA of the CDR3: TGTGCCAGCAGCGACGGACTAGCGGGGGGGCACGAGCAGTACTTC. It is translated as CASSDGLAGGHEQYF.

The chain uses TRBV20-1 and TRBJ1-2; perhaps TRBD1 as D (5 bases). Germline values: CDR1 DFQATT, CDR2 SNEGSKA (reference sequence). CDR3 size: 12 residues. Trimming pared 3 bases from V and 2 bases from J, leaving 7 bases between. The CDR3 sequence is CSASRGNYGYTF. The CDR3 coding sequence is TGCAGTGCTAGTCGGGGGAACTATGGCTACACCTTC.

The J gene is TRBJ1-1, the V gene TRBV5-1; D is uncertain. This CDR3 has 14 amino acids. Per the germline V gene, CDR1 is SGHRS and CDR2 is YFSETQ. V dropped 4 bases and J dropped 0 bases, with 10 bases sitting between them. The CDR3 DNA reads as TGCGCCAGCAGCGTTCCGGGGATGAACACTGAAGCTTTCTTT. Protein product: CASSVPGMNTEAFF.

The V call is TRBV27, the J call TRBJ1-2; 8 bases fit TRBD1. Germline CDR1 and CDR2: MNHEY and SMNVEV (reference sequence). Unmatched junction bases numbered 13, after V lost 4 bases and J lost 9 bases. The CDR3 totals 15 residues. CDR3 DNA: TGTGCCAGCAGTTCCCCAAACAGGGGGGAAAGAAGCTACACCTTC. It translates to CASSSPNRGERSYTF.

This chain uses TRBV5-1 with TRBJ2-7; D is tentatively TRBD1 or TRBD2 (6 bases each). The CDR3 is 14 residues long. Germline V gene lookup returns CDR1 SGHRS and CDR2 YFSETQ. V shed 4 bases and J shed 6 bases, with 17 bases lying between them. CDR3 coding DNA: TGCGCCAGCAGCGGGCGGGAACAGGGTGGCGAGCAGTACTTC. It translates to CASSGREQGGEQYF.

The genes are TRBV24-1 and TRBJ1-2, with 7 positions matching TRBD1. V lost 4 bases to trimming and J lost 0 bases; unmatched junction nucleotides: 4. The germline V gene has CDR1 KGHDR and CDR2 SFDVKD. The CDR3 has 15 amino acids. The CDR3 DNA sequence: TGTGCCACCAGTGACTCCAGGGGGTCTAACTATGGCTACACCTTC. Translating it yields CATSDSRGSNYGYTF.

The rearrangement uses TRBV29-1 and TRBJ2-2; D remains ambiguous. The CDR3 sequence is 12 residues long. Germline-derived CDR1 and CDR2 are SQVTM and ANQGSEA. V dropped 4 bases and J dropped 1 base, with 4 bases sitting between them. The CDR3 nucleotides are TGCAGCGTTGGGTGGAACACCGGGGAGCTGTTTTTT. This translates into CSVGWNTGELFF.

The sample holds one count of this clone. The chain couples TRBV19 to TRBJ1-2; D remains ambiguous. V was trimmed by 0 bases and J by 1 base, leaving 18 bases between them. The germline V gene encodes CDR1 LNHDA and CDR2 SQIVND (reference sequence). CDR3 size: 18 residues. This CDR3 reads CASSIEYSRRGINYGYTF. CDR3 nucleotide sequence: TGTGCCAGTAGTATAGAATATAGTCGTCGCGGGATTAACTATGGCTACACCTTC. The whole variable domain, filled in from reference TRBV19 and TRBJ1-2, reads DGGITQSPKYLFRKEGQNVTLSCEQNLNHDAMYWYRQDPGQGLRLIYYSQIVNDFQKGDIAEGYSVSREKKESFPLTVTSAQKNPTAFYLCASSIEYSRRGINYGYTFGSGTRLTVV.

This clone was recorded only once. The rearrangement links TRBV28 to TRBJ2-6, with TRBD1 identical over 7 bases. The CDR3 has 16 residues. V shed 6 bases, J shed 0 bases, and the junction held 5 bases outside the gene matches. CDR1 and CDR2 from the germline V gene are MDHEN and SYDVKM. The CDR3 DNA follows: TGTGCCAGCAGGTCCGCAGGGGGCTCTGGGGCCAACGTCCTGACTTTC. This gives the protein CASRSAGGSGANVLTF.

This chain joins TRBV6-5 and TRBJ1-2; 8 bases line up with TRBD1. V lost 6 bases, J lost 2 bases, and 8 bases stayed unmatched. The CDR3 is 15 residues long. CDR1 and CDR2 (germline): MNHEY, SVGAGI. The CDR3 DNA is TGTGCCAGCAGCCGAACGGACAGGGTGAACTATGGCTACACCTTC. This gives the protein CASSRTDRVNYGYTF.

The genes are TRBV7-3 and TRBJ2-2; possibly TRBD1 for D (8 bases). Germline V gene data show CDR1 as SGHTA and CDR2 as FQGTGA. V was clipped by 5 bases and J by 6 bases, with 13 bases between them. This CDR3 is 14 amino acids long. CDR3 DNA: TGTGCCAGCAGCAGACAGGGGAGGGCCGGGGAGCTGTTTTTT. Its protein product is CASSRQGRAGELFF.

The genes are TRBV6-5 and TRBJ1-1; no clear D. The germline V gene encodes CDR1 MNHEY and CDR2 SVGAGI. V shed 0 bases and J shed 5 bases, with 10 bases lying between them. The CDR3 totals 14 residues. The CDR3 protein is CASSYSGFGTEAFF. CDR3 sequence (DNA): TGTGCCAGCAGTTACTCAGGGTTTGGTACTGAAGCTTTCTTT.

DNA for the CDR3: TGTGCCAGTAGTATCGGGTGGGGACAGGGGGCGCCTAACTATGGCTACACCTTC. It specifies CASSIGWGQGAPNYGYTF. The rearrangement uses TRBV19 and TRBJ1-2, with 12 bases lining up with TRBD1. The germline CDR1 and CDR2 sequences are LNHDA and SQIVND (reference sequence). Trimming took 3 bases from V and 0 from J; bases not matched to a gene: 8. The CDR3 spans 18 residues.

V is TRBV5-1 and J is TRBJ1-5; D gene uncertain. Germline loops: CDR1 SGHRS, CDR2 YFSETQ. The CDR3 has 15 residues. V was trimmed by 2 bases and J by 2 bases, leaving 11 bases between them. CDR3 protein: CASSFEGLGNQPQHF. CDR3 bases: TGCGCCAGCAGCTTCGAAGGGCTGGGCAATCAGCCCCAGCATTTT. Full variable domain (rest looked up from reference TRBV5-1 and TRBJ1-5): KAGVTQTPRYLIKTRGQQVTLSCSPISGHRSVSWYQQTPGQGLQFLFEYFSETQRNKGNFPGRFSGRQFSNSRSEMNVSTLELGDSALYLCASSFEGLGNQPQHFGDGTRLSIL.

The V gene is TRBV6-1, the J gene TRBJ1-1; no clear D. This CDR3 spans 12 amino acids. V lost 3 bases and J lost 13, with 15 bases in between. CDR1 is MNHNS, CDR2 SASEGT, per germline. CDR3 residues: CASSDPGLVGFF. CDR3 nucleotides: TGTGCCAGCAGTGATCCAGGCCTCGTGGGTTTCTTT.

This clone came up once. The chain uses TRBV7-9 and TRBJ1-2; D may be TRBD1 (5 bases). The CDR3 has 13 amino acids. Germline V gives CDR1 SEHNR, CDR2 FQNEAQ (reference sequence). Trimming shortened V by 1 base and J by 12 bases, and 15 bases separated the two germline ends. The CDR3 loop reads CASSLGTGALHTF. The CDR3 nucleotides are TGTGCCAGCAGCTTAGGCACAGGCGCCCTTCACACCTTC.

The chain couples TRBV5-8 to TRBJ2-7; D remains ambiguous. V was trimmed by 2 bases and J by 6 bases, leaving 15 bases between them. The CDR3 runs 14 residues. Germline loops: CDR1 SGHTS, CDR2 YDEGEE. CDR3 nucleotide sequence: TGTGCCAGCAGCTTCAGCAGACGAGGCTCCGAGCAGTACTTC. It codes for CASSFSRRGSEQYF.

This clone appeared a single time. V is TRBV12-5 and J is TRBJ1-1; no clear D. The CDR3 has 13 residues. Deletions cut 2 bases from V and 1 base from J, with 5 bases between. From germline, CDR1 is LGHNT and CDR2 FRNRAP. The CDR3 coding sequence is TGTGCTAGTGGTTTGACAGAGAACACTGAAGCTTTCTTT. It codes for CASGLTENTEAFF.

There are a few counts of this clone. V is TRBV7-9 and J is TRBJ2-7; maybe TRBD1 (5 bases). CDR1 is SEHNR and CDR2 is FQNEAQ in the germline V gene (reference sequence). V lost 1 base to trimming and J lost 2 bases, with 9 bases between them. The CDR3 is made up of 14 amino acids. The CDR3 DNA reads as TGTGCCAGCAGCTTAGGAAGGGGTACCTACGAGCAGTACTTC. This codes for CASSLGRGTYEQYF.

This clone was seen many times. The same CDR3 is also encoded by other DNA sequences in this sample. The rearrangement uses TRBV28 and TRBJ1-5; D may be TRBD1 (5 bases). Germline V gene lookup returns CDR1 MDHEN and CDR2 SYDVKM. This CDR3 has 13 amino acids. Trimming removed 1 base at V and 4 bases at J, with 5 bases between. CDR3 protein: CASSLSGNQPQHF. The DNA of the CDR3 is TGTGCCAGCAGTTTATCAGGGAATCAGCCCCAGCATTTT. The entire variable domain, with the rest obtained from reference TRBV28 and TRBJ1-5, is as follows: DVKVTQSSRYLVKRTGEKVFLECVQDMDHENMFWYRQDPGLGLRLIYFSYDVKMKEKGDIPEGYSVSREKKERFSLILESASTNQTSMYLCASSLSGNQPQHFGDGTRLSIL.